This passage covers 16 T cell receptor beta chains from one sample sequenced in a study of T cells in Graves' hyperthyroidism and ophthalmopathy. RNA transcripts gave rise to amplified TCR beta CDR3 regions. In the first-round RT-PCR of the TCR CDR3, the HTBI primer set was used. In TCRdb, the multiplex PCR reads were re-called with MiXCR into one record per CDR3 protein. There are about 640,000 distinct CDR3 sequences in the sample; 14% occur only once, and approximately 13% lies in the top ten. The sequencing sample was made of blood. The receptor set was obtained from a woman in her 50s with Graves' ophthalmopathy.

To note about this clonotype: At one end, the junction sequence differs from germline, possibly due to a read error. The chain carries TRBV7-8 and TRBJ2-1; D may correspond to TRBD1 or TRBD2 (6 bases each). This CDR3 region has 14 residues. Germline V gene lookup returns CDR1 SGHVS and CDR2 FQNEAQ. The CDR3 DNA is TGTGCCAGCAGCTTAGATCCGAGGGGGGATGAGCAGCTCTTC. Protein: CASSLDPRGDEQLF.

This clonotype was seen a few times. The chain joins TRBV28 to TRBJ2-5; no clear D gene. V shed 4 bases and J shed 3 bases, with 6 bases lying between them. Per germline, CDR1 MDHEN and CDR2 SYDVKM. The CDR3 contains 12 residues. CDR3 sequence reads: CASSSYEETQYF. The CDR3, as DNA: TGTGCCAGCAGTTCATATGAAGAGACCCAGTACTTC.

This clonotype was seen a few times. The chain couples TRBV20-1 to TRBJ1-2; D not resolved. In germline, CDR1 is DFQATT, CDR2 SNEGSKA (reference sequence). The CDR3 has 14 amino acids. V shed 0 bases and J shed 4 bases, with 12 bases lying between them. The CDR3 bases are TGCAGTGCTAGAGAAAGAGGAGCTGGCTATGGCTACACCTTC. It specifies CSARERGAGYGYTF.

A remark on this clonotype: Given a much more abundant clone one base away, this may be a read error. The V call is TRBV2, the J call TRBJ2-7, with 11 bases that match TRBD1. Germline CDR1 SNHLY, CDR2 FYNNEI. The CDR3 extends over 15 amino acids. The J segment lost 7 bases and the V segment lost 7 bases, leaving 12 bases of the junction unmatched. CDR3 sequence: CASNDRDRGRREQYF. The CDR3 DNA sequence: TGTGCCAGCAATGATCGGGACAGGGGGAGGAGGGAGCAGTACTTC.

This clonotype was observed at least ten times. This chain uses TRBV20-1 with TRBJ2-7, with TRBD2 identical over 12 bases. Losses at the gene ends were 2 bases for V and 7 bases for J; bases not matched to a gene: 9. Germline CDR1 is DFQATT and CDR2 is SNEGSKA (reference sequence). This CDR3 has 15 residues. The CDR3 DNA sequence: TGCAGTGCTAGAATTTCTAGCGGGAGGGCCGTGGAGCAGTACTTC. Its translation: CSARISSGRAVEQYF.

In its sample, this clonotype was seen many times. The genes are TRBV5-6 and TRBJ1-2; no definite D call. Per germline, CDR1 SGHDT and CDR2 YYEEEE. The CDR3 contains 13 residues. The V and J ends lost 5 bases and 3 bases respectively, with 11 bases between them. CDR3 in amino acids: CASRSDGHYGYTF. As DNA, the CDR3 is TGTGCCAGCAGGTCGGACGGTCACTATGGCTACACCTTC.

The chain joins TRBV18 to TRBJ1-1; a possible D gene is TRBD1 (5 bases). The CDR3 extends over 18 amino acids. Germline CDR1 KGHSH, CDR2 LQKENI. V was pared by 4 bases and J by 0 bases, with 21 bases between. In DNA form, the CDR3 reads TGTGCCAGCTCACAAACCGGGACCGTGGGAGGGATGAACACTGAAGCTTTCTTT. This gives the protein CASSQTGTVGGMNTEAFF.

This chain uses TRBV6-2 or TRBV6-3 with TRBJ1-5, with a possible D match to TRBD1 (5 bases). Per germline, CDR1 MNHEY and CDR2 SVGEGT. V lost 5 bases and J lost 3, with 17 bases in between. The CDR3 is made up of 16 amino acids. Written as DNA, the CDR3 is TGTGCCAGCAGTCAGTCGACAACAGGTTTCAATCAGCCCCAGCATTTT. Protein product: CASSQSTTGFNQPQHF.

This clonotype was detected ten times or more. This chain connects TRBV28 to TRBJ2-1; tentatively, D is TRBD2 (6 bases). V was cut by 6 bases and J by 5 bases, with 20 bases left in between. This CDR3 region has 16 residues. Germline V CDR1 and CDR2: MDHEN, SYDVKM. CDR3 loop: CASRAQLAGSDNEQFF. Here the CDR3 DNA reads TGTGCCAGCAGGGCCCAGTTGGCGGGGTCCGACAATGAGCAGTTCTTC.

V usage is TRBV4-1 and J usage is TRBJ1-4, with unresolved D. In germline, CDR1 is MGHRA, CDR2 YSYEKL. The CDR3 runs 15 residues. Trimming cost V 3 bases and J 2 bases, with 10 bases left between them. The CDR3 loop reads CASSQNPGTNEKLFF. CDR3 DNA sequence: TGCGCCAGCAGCCAGAACCCGGGGACTAATGAAAAACTGTTTTTT.

The J gene is TRBJ2-5, the V gene TRBV6-1; TRBD2 might be the D (7 bases). CDR3 length equals 13 residues. Germline assignment: CDR1 MNHNS and CDR2 SASEGT. Trimming left V 8 bases short and J 3 bases short, with 13 bases between. CDR3 sequence (DNA): TGTGCCAGCCTGCGGGGGCTTGAAGAGACCCAGTACTTC. As protein: CASLRGLEETQYF.

At least ten counts were recorded for this clonotype. The CDR3 DNA reads TGTGCCACCAGTGACCGGGACAGTCCGAACACCGGGGAGCTGTTTTTT. It is translated as CATSDRDSPNTGELFF. V gene TRBV24-1 combines with J gene TRBJ2-2; 7 bases match TRBD1. V trimming: 4 bases; J trimming: 0 bases; junction bases outside the gene matches: 4. The CDR3 covers 16 residues. CDR1 is KGHDR and CDR2 is SFDVKD in the germline V gene.

With regard to this clonotype: This may come from a read error, since a much larger clone is one base off. The chain has TRBV11-2 and TRBJ1-1, with D hard to call. Trimming left V 0 bases short and J 8 bases short, with 10 bases between. This CDR3 has 13 residues. Germline-derived CDR1 and CDR2 are SGHAT and FQNNGV. The DNA for the CDR3 is TGTGCCAGCAGCTTAGATTGCTACGGAGAAGCTTTCTTT. This codes for CASSLDCYGEAFF.

V is TRBV19 and J is TRBJ1-5; D gene uncertain. Germline lookup yields CDR1 LNHDA and CDR2 SQIVND (reference sequence). The CDR3 loop spans 13 amino acids. V lost 7 bases, J lost 6 bases, and 13 bases lay in between. The CDR3 spells CASTGFGVQPQHF. The CDR3 nucleotides read TGTGCCAGTACGGGTTTTGGGGTTCAGCCCCAGCATTTT.

This clonotype was detected ten times or more. The chain combines TRBV7-2 with TRBJ2-1; D could derive from TRBD1 or TRBD2 (5 bases each). The CDR3 contains 15 residues. Per germline, CDR1 SGHTA and CDR2 FQGNSA. The V gene lost 3 bases and the J gene lost 5 bases, with 14 bases spanning the gap. The CDR3 DNA reads as TGTGCCAGCAGCTTGAAGGAGTGGGGGAACAATGAGCAGTTCTTC. Translation: CASSLKEWGNNEQFF.

The DNA of the CDR3 is TGCGCCAGCGGCTCAGGGGTGGGCACTGAAGCTTTCTTT. Residues: CASGSGVGTEAFF. This sequence joins TRBV4-3 and TRBJ1-1, with a tentative D call TRBD1 (6 bases). From germline, CDR1 is LGHNA and CDR2 YSLEER. The CDR3 is made up of 13 amino acids. V lost 8 bases and J 4 bases, leaving 14 bases between the germline ends.